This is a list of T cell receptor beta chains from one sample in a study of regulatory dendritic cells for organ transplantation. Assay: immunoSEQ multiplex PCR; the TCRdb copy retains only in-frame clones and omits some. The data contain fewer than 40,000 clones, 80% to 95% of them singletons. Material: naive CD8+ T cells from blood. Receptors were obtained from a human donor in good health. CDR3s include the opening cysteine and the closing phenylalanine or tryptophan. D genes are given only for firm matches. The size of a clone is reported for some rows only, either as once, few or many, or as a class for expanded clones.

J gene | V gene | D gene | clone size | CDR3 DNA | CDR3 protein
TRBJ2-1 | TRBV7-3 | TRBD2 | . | TGTGCCAGCAGCTTACTAGCGGGGGGTAAAAATGAGCAGTTCTTC | CASSLLAGGKNEQFF
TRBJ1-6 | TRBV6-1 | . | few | TGTGCCAGCAGTGAATGGGGTCTGGGGACAAATAATTCACCCCTCCACTTT | CASSEWGLGTNNSPLHF
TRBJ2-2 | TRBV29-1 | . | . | TGCAGCGTTGAAGATCTTCCGGGGCGTGGGGAGCTGTTTTTT | CSVEDLPGRGELFF
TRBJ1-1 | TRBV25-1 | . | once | TGTGCAAGTGAGCGGGGGGCGGCGGCTTTCTTT | CASERGAAAFF
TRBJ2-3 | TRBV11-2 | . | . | TGTGCCAGCAGCCAACAGAAGGTGGTTCAGTATTTT | CASSQQKVVQYF
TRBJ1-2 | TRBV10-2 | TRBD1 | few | TGCGCCAGCAACCCCGGGACAGGGACTCCAAGCTCCTTC | CASNPGTGTPSSF
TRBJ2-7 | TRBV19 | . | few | TGTGCCAGTAGTATTGGCGGGACGCTCTACGAGCAGTACTTC | CASSIGGTLYEQYF
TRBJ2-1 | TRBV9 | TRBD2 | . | TGTGCCAGCAGCGTAGGACTAGCGGGAGTTTGGGATGAGCAGTTCTTC | CASSVGLAGVWDEQFF
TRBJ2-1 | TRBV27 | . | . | TGTGCCAGCCTAGGGGGAACGACAAGCGGTGAGCAGTTCTTC | CASLGGTTSGEQFF
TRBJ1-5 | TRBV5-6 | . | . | TGTGCCAGCAGCTTGGCCGGAAATGAGGTGGATGCTCAGCCCCAGCATTTT | CASSLAGNEVDAQPQHF
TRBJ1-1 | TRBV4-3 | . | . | TGCGCCAGCAGCCAAGACTGGGGAACTGAAGCTTTCTTT | CASSQDWGTEAFF
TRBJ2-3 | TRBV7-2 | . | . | TGTGCCAGCAGCTACAGCACAGATACGCAGTATTTT | CASSYSTDTQYF
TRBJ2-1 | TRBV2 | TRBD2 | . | TGTGCCAGCAGTGAAGCACGAGGAGCGGGGGGATACAATGAGCAGTTCTTC | CASSEARGAGGYNEQFF
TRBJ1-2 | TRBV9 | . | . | TGTGCCAGCCGAGGGGGACGTGGTGGCTACACCTTC | CASRGGRGGYTF
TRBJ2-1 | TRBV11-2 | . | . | TGTGCCAGCAGCTTAGATCTGGGCAATGAGCAGTTCTTC | CASSLDLGNEQFF
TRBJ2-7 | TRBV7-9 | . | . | TGTGCCAGCAGCTTAGGGTCCTGGGAGCAGTACTTC | CASSLGSWEQYF
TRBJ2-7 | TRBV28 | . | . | TGTGCCAGCAGTTTTCTGGGCAGGGATGAGAGCTACGAGCAGTACTTC | CASSFLGRDESYEQYF
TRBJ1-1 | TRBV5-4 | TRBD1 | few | TGTGCCAGCAGCTTAACAGGGGCTGGTATGAACACTGAAGCTTTCTTT | CASSLTGAGMNTEAFF
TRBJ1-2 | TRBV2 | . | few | TGTGCCACGCGAGGGTTCCGCTACACCTTC | CATRGFRYTF
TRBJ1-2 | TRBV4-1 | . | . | TGCGCCAGCAGCCAAGATCCCGTAGAACGGTTTAACTATGGCTACACCTTC | CASSQDPVERFNYGYTF
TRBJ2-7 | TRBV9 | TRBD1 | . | TGTGCCAGCAGCGTAGGGACAGGGGACTACGAGCAGTACTTC | CASSVGTGDYEQYF
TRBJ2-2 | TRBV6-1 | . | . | TGTGCCAGCAGTGTTAGCGGTTACACCGGGGAGCTGTTTTTT | CASSVSGYTGELFF
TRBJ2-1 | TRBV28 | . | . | TGTGCCAGCAGACCAGGGACACCCTACTACAATGAGCAGTTCTTC | CASRPGTPYYNEQFF
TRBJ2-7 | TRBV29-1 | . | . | TGCAGCGTTGAAGAGGCAGGGGGGAGCTACGAGCAGTACTTC | CSVEEAGGSYEQYF
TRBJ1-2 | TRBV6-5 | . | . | TGTGCCAGCAGCACCCGAAGAGACGGCAACTATGGCTACACCTTC | CASSTRRDGNYGYTF
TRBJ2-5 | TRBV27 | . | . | TGTGCCAGCACCCCCCGGTGGGGGTCACAAGAGACCCAGTACTTC | CASTPRWGSQETQYF
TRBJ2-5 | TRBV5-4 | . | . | TGTGCCAGCAGCTTGGGGGAACCCACAGAGACCCAGTACTTC | CASSLGEPTETQYF
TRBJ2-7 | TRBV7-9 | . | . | TGTGCCAGCAGCTCAGGACGGGACCCCCACGAGCAGTACTTC | CASSSGRDPHEQYF
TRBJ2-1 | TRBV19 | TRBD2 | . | TGTGCCAGTAGTATGGTGGGGGCGGGAGGTGAGCAGTTCTTC | CASSMVGAGGEQFF
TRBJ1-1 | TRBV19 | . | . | TGTGCCAGTACCTCCTCTTCTTATGGCACTGAAGCTTTCTTT | CASTSSSYGTEAFF
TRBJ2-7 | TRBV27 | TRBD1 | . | TGTGCCAGCAGTTTGAGCAGGGGGCCCTACGAGCAGTACTTC | CASSLSRGPYEQYF
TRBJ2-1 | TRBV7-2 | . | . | TGTGCCAGCAGCCCCTTTGAACGGATGTACAATGAGCAGTTCTTC | CASSPFERMYNEQFF
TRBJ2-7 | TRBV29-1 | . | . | TGCAGCGCCGACACAGCCTACGAGCAGTACTTC | CSADTAYEQYF
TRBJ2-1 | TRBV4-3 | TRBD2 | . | TGCGCCAGCAGCCCTTCCCTGAGGAGCGGGGCCTACAATGAGCAGTTCTTC | CASSPSLRSGAYNEQFF
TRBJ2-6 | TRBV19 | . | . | TGTGCCAGTAGATCAGTTTCTCAACCGCTCAACGTCCTGACTTTC | CASRSVSQPLNVLTF
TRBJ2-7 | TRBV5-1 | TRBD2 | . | TGCGCCAGCAGCTTCGAAGGACTAGCGGGACTTAGCTCCTACGAGCAGTACTTC | CASSFEGLAGLSSYEQYF
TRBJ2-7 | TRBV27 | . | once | TGTGCCAGCAGTCCAACCCTCTCCTACGAGCAGTACTTC | CASSPTLSYEQYF
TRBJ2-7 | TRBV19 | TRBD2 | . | TGTGCCAGTAGTATCTTACCCGGGGGGGTCTACGAGCAGTACTTC | CASSILPGGVYEQYF
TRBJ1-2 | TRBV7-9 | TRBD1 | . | TGTGCCAGCAGCCTACTCATAACCGGGACAGGCGACGGCTACACCTTC | CASSLLITGTGDGYTF
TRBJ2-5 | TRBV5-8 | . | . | TGTGCCAGCAGCTTCCCCGAGACCCAGTACTTC | CASSFPETQYF
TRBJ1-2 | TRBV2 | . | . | TGTGCCAGCGGCGGGCGGTTCTACACCTTC | CASGGRFYTF
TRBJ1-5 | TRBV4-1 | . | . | TGCGCCAGCAGCCAAGAGTGGGGAAGAGGTCAGCCCCAGCATTTT | CASSQEWGRGQPQHF
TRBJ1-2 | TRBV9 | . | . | TGTGCCAGCAGCCCCGGGGTGGGGGATCGGGATTCTGGCTACACCTTC | CASSPGVGDRDSGYTF
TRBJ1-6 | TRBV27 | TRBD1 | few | TGTGCCAGCAGCACTCGGGACAGGGGTAATTCACCCCTCCACTTT | CASSTRDRGNSPLHF
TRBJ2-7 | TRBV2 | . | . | TGTGCCAGCAGTGAAGCAAGGGCCGGGCTCTCCTACGAGCAGTACTTC | CASSEARAGLSYEQYF